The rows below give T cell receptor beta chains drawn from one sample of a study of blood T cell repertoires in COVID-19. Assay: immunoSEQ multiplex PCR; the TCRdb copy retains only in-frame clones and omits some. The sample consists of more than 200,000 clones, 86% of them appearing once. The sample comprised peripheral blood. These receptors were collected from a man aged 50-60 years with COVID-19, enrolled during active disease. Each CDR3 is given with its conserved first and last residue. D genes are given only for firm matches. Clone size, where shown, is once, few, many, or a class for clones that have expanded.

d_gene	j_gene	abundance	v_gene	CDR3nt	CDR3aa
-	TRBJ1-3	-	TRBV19	TGTGCCAGTAGCATACAGGGACTTGCTGGAAACACCATATATTTT	CASSIQGLAGNTIYF
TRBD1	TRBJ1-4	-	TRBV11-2	TGTGCCAGCAGCTGGCCTAGACAGGGAACTAATGAAAAACTGTTTTTT	CASSWPRQGTNEKLFF
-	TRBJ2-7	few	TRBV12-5	TGTGCTAGTGGTTTGGGGCCTTACGAGCAGTACTTC	CASGLGPYEQYF
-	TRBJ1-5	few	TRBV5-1	TGCGCCAGCAGCTTTCCCCCCAGGGCTAGCAATCAGCCCCAGCATTTT	CASSFPPRASNQPQHF
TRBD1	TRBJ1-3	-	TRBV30	TGTGCCTGGGACAGGGGAACTGGAAACACCATATATTTT	CAWDRGTGNTIYF
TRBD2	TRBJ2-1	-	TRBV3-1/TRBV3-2	TGTGCCAGCAGCCAGGGGACTAGCGGGAGTTGGATGGAGCAGTTCTTC	CASSQGTSGSWMEQFF
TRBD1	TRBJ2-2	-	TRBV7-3	TGTGCCAGCAGCCCACGAGACAGGGGGAAAACCGGGGAGCTGTTTTTT	CASSPRDRGKTGELFF
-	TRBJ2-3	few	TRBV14	TGTGCCAGCAGCCAAGATGCGTTCTTGCCAGATACGCAGTATTTT	CASSQDAFLPDTQYF
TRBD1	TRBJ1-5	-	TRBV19	TGTGCCAGTAGCTTGACAGGGGCTCAGCCCCAGCATTTT	CASSLTGAQPQHF
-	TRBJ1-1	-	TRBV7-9	TGTGCCAGCAGCTTCGGTACAGGGTTGGTTTTCTTT	CASSFGTGLVFF
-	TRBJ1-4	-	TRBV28	TGTGCCAGCAGTTCGGGGGGGCAGGGGACAGAAAAACTGTTTTTT	CASSSGGQGTEKLFF
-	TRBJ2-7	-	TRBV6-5	TGTGCCAGCAGTTACTCTGGCGGAGATTACGAGCAGTACTTC	CASSYSGGDYEQYF
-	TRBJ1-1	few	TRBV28	TGTGCCAGCAGTTTCGTTGGGGGGTGGAACACTGAAGCTTTCTTT	CASSFVGGWNTEAFF
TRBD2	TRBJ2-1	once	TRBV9	TGTGCCAGCAGCGTAGGACTAGCGGGAGAGCAGTTCTTC	CASSVGLAGEQFF
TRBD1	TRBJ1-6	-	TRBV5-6	TGTGCCAGCAGCCCCGGACAGGGAAGGTCACCCCTCCACTTT	CASSPGQGRSPLHF
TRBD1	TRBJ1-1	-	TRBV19	TGTGCCAGTAGTGCCTTGACAGGGGAGGTCACTGAAGCTTTCTTT	CASSALTGEVTEAFF
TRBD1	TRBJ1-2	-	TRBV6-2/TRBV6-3	TGTGCCAGCAGTTACTCGAGTGGAGGGGGCTCCGGGGGCTCCTATGGCTACACCTTC	CASSYSSGGGSGGSYGYTF
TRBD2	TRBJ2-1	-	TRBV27	TGTGCCAGCAGTTGGGGAGCCGGGACTACTCCCGTCTATGAGCAGTTCTTC	CASSWGAGTTPVYEQFF
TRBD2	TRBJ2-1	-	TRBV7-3	TGTGCCAGCAGCCGAGCAGGGACTAGCGGGAATAACAATGAGCAGTTCTTC	CASSRAGTSGNNNEQFF
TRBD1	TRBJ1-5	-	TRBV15	TGTGCCACCAGTCCCGGGACAGTGTCTCAGCCCCAGCATTTT	CATSPGTVSQPQHF
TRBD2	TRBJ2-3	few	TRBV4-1	TGCGCCAGCAGCCAAAGCGGGGGGCCGTTCACAGATACGCAGTATTTT	CASSQSGGPFTDTQYF
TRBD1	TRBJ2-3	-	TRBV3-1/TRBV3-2	TGTGCCAGCAGCCAATGGACAGGGGGGCCCGATACGCAGTATTTT	CASSQWTGGPDTQYF
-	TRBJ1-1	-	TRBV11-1	TGTGCCAGCAGCTCGGACAAGAACACTGAAGCTTTCTTT	CASSSDKNTEAFF
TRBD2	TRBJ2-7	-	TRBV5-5	TGTGCCAGCAGCCTTGTAAGAGCGGGAGGGTATAACGAGCAGTACTTC	CASSLVRAGGYNEQYF
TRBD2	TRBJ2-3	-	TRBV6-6	TGTGCCAGCAGTCGCACCGGACTAGCGGGGGGCCCAGATACGCAGTATTTT	CASSRTGLAGGPDTQYF
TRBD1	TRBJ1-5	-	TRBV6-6	TGTGCCAGCAGTTACCAAACAGGGGATCAGCCCCAGCATTTT	CASSYQTGDQPQHF
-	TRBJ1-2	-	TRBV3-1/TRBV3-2	TGTGCCAGCAGCCAAGGTACCAACTCTGTTGGCTACACCTTC	CASSQGTNSVGYTF
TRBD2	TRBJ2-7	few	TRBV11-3	TGTGCCACCCCAGCCCCTCTAGCGGGAGGGGGGCAGTACTTC	CATPAPLAGGGQYF
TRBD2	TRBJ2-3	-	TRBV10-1	TGCGCCAGCAGTGAGGTTAATCGGGGACTAGCGATGGATACGCAGTATTTT	CASSEVNRGLAMDTQYF
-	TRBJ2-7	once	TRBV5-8	TGTGCCAGCAGGCGTACAGGGGGGGTAGATGAGCAGTACTTC	CASRRTGGVDEQYF
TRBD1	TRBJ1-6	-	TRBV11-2	TGTGCCAGCAGCCGGGACAGGGAATCACCCCTCCACTTT	CASSRDRESPLHF
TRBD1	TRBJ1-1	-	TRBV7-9	TGTGCCAGCAGATTAGGGGGGACAGTCATGAACACTGAAGCTTTCTTT	CASRLGGTVMNTEAFF
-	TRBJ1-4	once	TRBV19	TGTGCCAGTAGTCCCGGGGCAACTAATGAAAAACTGTTTTTT	CASSPGATNEKLFF